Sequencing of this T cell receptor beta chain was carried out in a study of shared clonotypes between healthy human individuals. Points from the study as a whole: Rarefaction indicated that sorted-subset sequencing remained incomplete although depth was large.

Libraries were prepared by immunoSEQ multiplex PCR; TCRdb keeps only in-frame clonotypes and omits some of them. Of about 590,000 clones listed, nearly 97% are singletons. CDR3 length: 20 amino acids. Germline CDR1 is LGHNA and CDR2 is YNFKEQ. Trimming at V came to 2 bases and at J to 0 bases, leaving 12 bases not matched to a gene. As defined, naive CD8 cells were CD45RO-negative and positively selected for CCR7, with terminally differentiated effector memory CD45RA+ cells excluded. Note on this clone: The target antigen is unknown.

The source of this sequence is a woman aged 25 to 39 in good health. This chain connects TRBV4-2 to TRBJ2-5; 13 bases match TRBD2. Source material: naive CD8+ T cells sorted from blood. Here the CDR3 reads CASSQLGFTSGRGNQETQYF. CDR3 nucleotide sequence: TGTGCCAGCAGCCAATTGGGGTTCACTAGCGGGAGGGGAAACCAAGAGACCCAGTACTTC.